This TCR beta chain was sequenced for a study of Ad26.COV2.S vaccination and SARS-CoV-2 variants. The wider study: A COV1001 Ad26.COV2.S trial-arm participant provided the sample. The vaccine Ad26.COV2.S was put into the muscle once, or twice with 56 days between.

Sample treatment: approximately 18 received Ad26.COV2.S at low or high dose, single or two shots; roughly five received placebo; per-sample allocation not given. Day 63 after the first vaccine or placebo injection was the time point for sampling. In the vaccine, an Ad26 vector expressed the SARS-CoV-2 spike of the Wuhan strain. Repertoires were generated with immunoSEQ multiplex PCR, while TCRdb's copy carries only in-frame clones and drops some. The data show some 320,000 clones, around 81% seen once. Comments on this clone: At the DNA level, this CDR3 is encoded by other sequences in the same sample as well.

This clonotype originated in a person aged 18-65 years who received the Ad26.COV2.S COVID-19 vaccine or a placebo. The input for sequencing was peripheral blood, taken in a trial of Ad26.COV2.S vaccine versus placebo.

CDR3 coding DNA: TGTGCCAGCAGCTTAACTGGGGATAGCAATCAGCCCCAGCATTTT. The encoded protein is CASSLTGDSNQPQHF. J is TRBJ1-5 and V is TRBV7-9; D ambiguous. V was shortened by 2 bases and J by 0 bases, with 8 bases between the two germline ends. Germline V CDR1 and CDR2: SEHNR, FQNEAQ (reference sequence). The CDR3 is 15 amino acids.